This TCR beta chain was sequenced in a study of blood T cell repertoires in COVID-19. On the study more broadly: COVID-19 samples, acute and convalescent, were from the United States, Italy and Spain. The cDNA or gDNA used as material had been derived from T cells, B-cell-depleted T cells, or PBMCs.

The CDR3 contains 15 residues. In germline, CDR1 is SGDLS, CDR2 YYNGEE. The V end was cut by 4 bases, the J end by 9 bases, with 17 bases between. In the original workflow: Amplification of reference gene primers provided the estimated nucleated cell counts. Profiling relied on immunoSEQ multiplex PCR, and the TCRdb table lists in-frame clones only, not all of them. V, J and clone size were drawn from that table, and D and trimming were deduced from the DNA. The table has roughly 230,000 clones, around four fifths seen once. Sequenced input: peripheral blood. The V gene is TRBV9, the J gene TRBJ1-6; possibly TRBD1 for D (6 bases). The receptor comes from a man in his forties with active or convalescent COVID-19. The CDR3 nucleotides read TGTGCCAGCAGCACTGGACAGACAACCACTTCACCCCTCCACTTT. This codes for CASSTGQTTTSPLHF. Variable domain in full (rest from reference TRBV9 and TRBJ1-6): DSGVTQTPKHLITATGQRVTLRCSPRSGDLSVYWYQQSLDQGLQFLIQYYNGEERAKGNILERFSAQQFPDLHSELNLSSLELGDSALYFCASSTGQTTTSPLHFGNGTRLTVT.